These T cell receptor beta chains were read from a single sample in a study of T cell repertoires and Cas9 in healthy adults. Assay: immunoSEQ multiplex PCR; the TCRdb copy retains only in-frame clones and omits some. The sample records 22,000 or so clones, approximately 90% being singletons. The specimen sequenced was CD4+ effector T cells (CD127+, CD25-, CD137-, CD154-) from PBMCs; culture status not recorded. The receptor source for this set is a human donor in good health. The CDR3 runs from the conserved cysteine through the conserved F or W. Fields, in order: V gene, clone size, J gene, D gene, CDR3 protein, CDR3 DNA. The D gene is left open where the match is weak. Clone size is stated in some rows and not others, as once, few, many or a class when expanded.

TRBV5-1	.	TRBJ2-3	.	CASSLQAGAVTDTQYF	TGCGCCAGCAGCTTGCAAGCGGGCGCCGTGACAGATACGCAGTATTTT
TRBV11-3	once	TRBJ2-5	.	CASSRQRSETQYF	TGTGCCAGCAGCCGCCAGCGTTCCGAGACCCAGTACTTC
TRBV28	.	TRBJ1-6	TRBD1	CASSGGQGFYNSPLHF	TGTGCCAGCAGCGGGGGACAGGGTTTCTATAATTCACCCCTCCACTTT
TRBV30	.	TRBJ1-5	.	CAGSRGGAQQPQHF	TGTGCCGGGAGCCGGGGGGGGGCCCAACAGCCCCAGCATTTT
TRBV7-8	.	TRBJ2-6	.	CASSLVGGARSGANVLTF	TGTGCCAGCAGCTTAGTAGGGGGAGCAAGATCTGGGGCCAACGTCCTGACTTTC
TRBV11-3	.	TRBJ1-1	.	CASSLDHRFRMNTEAFF	TGTGCCAGCAGCTTAGATCATAGGTTCAGGATGAACACTGAAGCTTTCTTT
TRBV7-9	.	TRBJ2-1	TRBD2	CASSRTSGTNEQFF	TGTGCCAGCAGCCGGACTAGCGGGACCAATGAGCAGTTCTTC
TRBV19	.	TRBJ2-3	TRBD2	CASSGWASGGTDTQYF	TGTGCCAGTAGCGGGTGGGCTAGCGGGGGTACAGATACGCAGTATTTT
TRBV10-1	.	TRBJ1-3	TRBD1	CASPPPGQGPLDSGNTIYF	TGCGCCAGCCCCCCCCCGGGACAGGGGCCTTTGGACTCTGGAAACACCATATATTTT
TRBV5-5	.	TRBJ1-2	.	CASMRAAQEIGDYSYTF	TGTGCCAGCATGCGCGCGGCCCAGGAGATCGGGGACTATAGCTACACCTTC
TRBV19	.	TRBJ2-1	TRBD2	CASSLAGGLYNEQFF	TGTGCCAGTAGCTTAGCGGGAGGCCTTTACAATGAGCAGTTCTTC
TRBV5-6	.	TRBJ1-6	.	CASSLGPYGSPLHF	TGTGCCAGCAGCTTAGGGCCCTATGGTTCACCCCTCCACTTT
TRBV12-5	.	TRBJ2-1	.	CASGLGILGGRRPAEQFF	TGTGCTAGTGGTTTGGGGATCTTAGGGGGGAGGCGCCCGGCTGAGCAGTTCTTC